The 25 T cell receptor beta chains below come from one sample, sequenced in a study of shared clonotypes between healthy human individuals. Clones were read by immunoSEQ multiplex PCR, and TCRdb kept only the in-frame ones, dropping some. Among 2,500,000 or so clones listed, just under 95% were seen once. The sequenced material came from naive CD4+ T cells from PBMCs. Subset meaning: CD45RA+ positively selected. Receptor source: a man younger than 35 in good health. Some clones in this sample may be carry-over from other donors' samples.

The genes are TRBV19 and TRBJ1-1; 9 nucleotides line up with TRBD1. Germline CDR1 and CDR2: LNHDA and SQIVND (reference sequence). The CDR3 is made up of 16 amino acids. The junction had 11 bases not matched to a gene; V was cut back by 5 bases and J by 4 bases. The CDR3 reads CASSGSPGQGFTEAFF. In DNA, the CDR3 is TGTGCCAGTAGTGGGTCTCCGGGACAGGGTTTCACTGAAGCTTTCTTT.

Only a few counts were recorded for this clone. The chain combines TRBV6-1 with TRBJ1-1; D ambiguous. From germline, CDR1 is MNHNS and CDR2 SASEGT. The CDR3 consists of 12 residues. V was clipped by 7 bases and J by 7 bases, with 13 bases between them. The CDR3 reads CASMAARVEAFF. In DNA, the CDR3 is TGTGCCAGCATGGCAGCGAGAGTTGAAGCTTTCTTT.

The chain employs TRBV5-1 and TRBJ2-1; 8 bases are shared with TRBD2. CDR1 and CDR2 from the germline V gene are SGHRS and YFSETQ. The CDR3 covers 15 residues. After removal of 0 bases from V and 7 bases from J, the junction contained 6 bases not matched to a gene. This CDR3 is CASSLVGLEENEQFF. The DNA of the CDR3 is TGCGCCAGCAGCTTGGTGGGACTAGAAGAGAATGAGCAGTTCTTC.

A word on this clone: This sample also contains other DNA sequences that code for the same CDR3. The CDR3 DNA reads as TGTGCCAGCAGTTTACTCGGGATTAATAGCAATCAGCCCCAGCATTTT. Its protein is CASSLLGINSNQPQHF. The V and J genes are TRBV7-2 and TRBJ1-5; D is undetermined. Trimming removed 6 bases at V and 0 bases at J, with 15 bases between. The germline V gene has CDR1 SGHTA and CDR2 FQGNSA. The CDR3 consists of 16 residues.

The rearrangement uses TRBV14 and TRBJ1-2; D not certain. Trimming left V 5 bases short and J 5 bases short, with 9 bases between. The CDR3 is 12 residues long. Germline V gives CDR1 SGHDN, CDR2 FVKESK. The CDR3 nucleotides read TGTGCCAGCAGCTCTTCTCGATATGGCTACACCTTC. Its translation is CASSSSRYGYTF.

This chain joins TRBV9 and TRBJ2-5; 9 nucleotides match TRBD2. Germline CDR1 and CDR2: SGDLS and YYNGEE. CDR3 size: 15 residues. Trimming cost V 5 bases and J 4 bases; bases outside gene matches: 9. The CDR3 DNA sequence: TGTGCCAGCAGGCCCAGCGGGAGGCGGAGAGAGACCCAGTACTTC. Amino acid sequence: CASRPSGRRRETQYF.

The chain's CDR3 is CASSLGVESRARNEQFF. CDR3 nucleotide sequence: TGCGCCAGCAGCTTGGGTGTTGAGAGCAGGGCCCGGAATGAGCAGTTCTTC. The chain couples TRBV5-1 to TRBJ2-1; TRBD1 might be the D (5 bases). The V end lost 0 bases, the J end lost 7 bases, and 20 bases lay between the germline ends. The CDR3 runs 17 residues. Germline values: CDR1 SGHRS, CDR2 YFSETQ.

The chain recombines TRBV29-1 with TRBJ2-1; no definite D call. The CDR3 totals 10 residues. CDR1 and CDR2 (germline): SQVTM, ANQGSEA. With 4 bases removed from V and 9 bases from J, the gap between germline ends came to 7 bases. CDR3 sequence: CSVGSGEQFF. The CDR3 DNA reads TGCAGCGTTGGATCGGGTGAGCAGTTCTTC.

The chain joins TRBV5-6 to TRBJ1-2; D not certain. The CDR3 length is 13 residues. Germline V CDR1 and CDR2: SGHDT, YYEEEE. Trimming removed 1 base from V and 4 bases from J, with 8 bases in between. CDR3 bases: TGTGCCAGCAGCTTGTGGGCCGGCTATGGCTACACCTTC. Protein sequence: CASSLWAGYGYTF.

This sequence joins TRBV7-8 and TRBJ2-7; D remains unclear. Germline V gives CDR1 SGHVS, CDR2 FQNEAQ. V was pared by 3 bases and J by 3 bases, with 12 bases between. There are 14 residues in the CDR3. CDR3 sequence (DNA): TGTGCCAGCAGCTTGCTCGCTGGCCACTACGAGCAGTACTTC. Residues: CASSLLAGHYEQYF. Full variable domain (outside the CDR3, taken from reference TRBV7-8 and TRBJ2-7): GAGVSQSPRYKVAKRGQDVALRCDPISGHVSLFWYQQALGQGPEFLTYFQNEAQLDKSGLPSDRFFAERPEGSVSTLKIQRTQQEDSAVYLCASSLLAGHYEQYFGPGTRLTVT.

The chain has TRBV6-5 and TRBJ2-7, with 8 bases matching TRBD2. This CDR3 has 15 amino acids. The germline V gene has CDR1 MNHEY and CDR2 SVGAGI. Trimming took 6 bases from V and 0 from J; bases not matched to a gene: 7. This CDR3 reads CASRQGLASSYEQYF. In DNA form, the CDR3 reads TGTGCCAGCAGGCAAGGACTAGCCAGCTCCTACGAGCAGTACTTC.

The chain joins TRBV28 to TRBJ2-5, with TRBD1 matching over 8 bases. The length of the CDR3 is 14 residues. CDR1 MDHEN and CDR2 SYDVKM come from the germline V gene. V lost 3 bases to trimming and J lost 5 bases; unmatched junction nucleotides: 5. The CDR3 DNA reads TGTGCCAGCAGTTTGACAGGGGCCCCCGAGACCCAGTACTTC. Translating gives CASSLTGAPETQYF.

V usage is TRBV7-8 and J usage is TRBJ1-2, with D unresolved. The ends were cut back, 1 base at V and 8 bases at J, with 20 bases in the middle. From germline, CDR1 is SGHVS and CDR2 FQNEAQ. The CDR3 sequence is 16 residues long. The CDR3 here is CASSLESARTFSGYTF. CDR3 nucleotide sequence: TGTGCCAGCAGCTTAGAGTCGGCCAGAACCTTTTCCGGCTACACCTTC.

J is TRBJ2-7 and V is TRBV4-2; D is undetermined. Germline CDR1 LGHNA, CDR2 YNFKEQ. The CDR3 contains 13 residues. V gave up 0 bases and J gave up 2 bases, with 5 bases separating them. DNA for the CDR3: TGTGCCAGCAGCCAAGACGGAGCCTACGAGCAGTACTTC. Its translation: CASSQDGAYEQYF.

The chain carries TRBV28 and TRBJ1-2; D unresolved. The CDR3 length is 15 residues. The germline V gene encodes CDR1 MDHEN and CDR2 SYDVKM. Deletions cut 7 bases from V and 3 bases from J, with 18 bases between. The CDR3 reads CASTLGRVRDYGYTF. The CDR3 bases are TGTGCCAGCACCCTTGGCAGAGTTCGGGACTATGGCTACACCTTC.

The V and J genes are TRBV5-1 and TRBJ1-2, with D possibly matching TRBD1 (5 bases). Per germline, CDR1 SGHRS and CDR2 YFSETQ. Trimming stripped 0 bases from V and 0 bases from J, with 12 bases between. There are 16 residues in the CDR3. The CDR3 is CASSLASGSANYGYTF. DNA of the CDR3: TGCGCCAGCAGCTTGGCCTCAGGGTCAGCTAACTATGGCTACACCTTC. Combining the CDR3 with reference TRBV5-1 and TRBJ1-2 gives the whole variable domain KAGVTQTPRYLIKTRGQQVTLSCSPISGHRSVSWYQQTPGQGLQFLFEYFSETQRNKGNFPGRFSGRQFSNSRSEMNVSTLELGDSALYLCASSLASGSANYGYTFGSGTRLTVV.

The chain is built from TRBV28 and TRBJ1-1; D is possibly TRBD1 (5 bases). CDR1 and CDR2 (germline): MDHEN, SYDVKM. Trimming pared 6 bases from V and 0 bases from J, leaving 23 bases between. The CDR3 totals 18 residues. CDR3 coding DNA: TGTGCCAGCAGCCGCCCCCCATGGACATCAGCAATGAACACTGAAGCTTTCTTT. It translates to CASSRPPWTSAMNTEAFF.

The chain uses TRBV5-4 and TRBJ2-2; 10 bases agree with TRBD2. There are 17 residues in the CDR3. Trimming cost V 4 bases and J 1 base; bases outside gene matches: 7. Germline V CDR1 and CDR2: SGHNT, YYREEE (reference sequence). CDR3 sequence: CASSPGPSGGNTGELFF. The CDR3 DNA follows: TGTGCCAGCAGCCCCGGTCCTAGCGGGGGGAACACCGGGGAGCTGTTTTTT.

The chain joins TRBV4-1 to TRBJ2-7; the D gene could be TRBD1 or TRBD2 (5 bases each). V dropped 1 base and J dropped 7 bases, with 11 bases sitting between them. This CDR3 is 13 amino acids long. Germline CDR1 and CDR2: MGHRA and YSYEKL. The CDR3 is CASSQVGVGEQYF. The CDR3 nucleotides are TGCGCCAGCAGCCAAGTGGGGGTAGGTGAGCAGTACTTC.

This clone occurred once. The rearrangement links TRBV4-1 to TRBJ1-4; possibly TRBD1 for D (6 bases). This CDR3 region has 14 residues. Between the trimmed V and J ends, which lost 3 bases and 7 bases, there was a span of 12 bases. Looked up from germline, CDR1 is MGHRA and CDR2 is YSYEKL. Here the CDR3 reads CASSHFGGSEKLFF. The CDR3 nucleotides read TGCGCCAGCAGCCATTTCGGGGGCAGTGAAAAACTGTTTTTT.

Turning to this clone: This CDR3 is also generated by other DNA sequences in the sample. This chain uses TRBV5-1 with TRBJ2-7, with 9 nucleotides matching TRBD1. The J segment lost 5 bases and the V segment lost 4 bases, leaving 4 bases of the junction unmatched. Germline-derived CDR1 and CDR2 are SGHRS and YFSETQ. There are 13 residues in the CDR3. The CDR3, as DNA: TGCGCCAGCAGCGCCGGGACAGGGAACGAGCAGTACTTC. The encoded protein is CASSAGTGNEQYF.

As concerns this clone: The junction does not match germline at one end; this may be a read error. The CDR3 is CTSSPNRLAGSYEQYF. In nucleotides, the CDR3 is TGTACCAGCTCACCTAACCGACTAGCCGGATCCTACGAGCAGTACTTC. This chain connects TRBV18 to TRBJ2-7; TRBD2 aligns across 7 bases. Germline CDR1 and CDR2: KGHSH and LQKENI. The CDR3 spans 16 residues.

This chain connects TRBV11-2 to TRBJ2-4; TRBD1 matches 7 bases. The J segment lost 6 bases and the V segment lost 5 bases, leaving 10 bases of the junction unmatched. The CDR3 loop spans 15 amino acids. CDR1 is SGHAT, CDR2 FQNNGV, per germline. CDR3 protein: CASSLLRGPRNIQYF. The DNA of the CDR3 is TGTGCCAGCAGCCTCTTAAGGGGGCCTAGAAACATTCAGTACTTC.

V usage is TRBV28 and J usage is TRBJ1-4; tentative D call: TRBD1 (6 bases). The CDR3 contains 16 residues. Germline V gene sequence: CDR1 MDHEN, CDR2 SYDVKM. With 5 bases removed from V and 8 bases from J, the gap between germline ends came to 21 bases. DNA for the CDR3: TGTGCCAGCAGTGCGTGGCCGGCGGACAGAGGCGAAAAACTGTTTTTT. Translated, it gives CASSAWPADRGEKLFF.

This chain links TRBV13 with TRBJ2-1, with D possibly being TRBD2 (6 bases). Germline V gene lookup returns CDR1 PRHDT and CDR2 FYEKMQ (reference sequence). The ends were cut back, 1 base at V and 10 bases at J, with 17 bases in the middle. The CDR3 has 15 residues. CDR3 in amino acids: CASSLVGGGTREQFF. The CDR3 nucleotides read TGTGCCAGCAGCTTAGTAGGTGGGGGGACTCGGGAGCAGTTCTTC.